This record looks at one TCR beta chain sequence and its context. This receptor's antigen is unknown. No much larger clonotype is one base removed from it; base qualities were not supplied. This entry belongs to a study of OX40 agonist ivuxolimab in advanced cancers. Regarding the research as a whole: Ivuxolimab, which targeted the costimulatory receptor OX40 (CD134), was an agonistic, fully human IgG2 monoclonal antibody. Intravenous ivuxolimab was administered to patients every 2 weeks at six dose levels: 0.01, 0.1, 0.3, 1.5, 3 and 10 mg/kg. Of the 50 to 55 dose-escalation patients, hepatocellular carcinoma was present in approximately 20, melanoma in around 15, renal cell carcinoma in 9 and head and neck cancer in 9. In the dose-escalation cohort, approximately 83% of patients were male, and the mean age was 60 years with a range of about 20 to 79. Prior anti-PD-1, anti-PD-L1 or anti-CTLA-4 therapy was permitted, and checkpoint inhibitors had been received by roughly two fifths of dose-escalation patients. Partial responses occurred in three dose-escalation patients, of whom one had hepatocellular carcinoma and two had cutaneous melanoma. The purpose of peripheral TCRbeta sequencing was to test whether ivuxolimab changed TCR sequence diversity and led to clonal T-cell expansion. The paper describes the monotherapy dose-escalation part (N of about 47 patients) of the phase I trial of ivuxolimab. Study-level results and caveats: In partial responders in the 0.1-3.0 mg/kg groups, normalized peripheral clonal expansion was found to be among the lowest, especially among CD8+ T cells. After ivuxolimab, expanded clones were on average more numerous among CD8+ T cells than among CD4+ T cells. Low levels of normalized T-cell clonal expansion were also seen in some patients who did not respond. The antigen specificity of the clonally expanded peripheral T cells was not determined. At doses from 0.1 to 3.0 mg/kg, clonal expansion was seen in both CD4+ and CD8+ blood T cells between baseline and week 6.

The trial excluded patients who had a history of autoimmune disease or were on systemic immunosuppression. Peripheral blood for TCR sequencing was collected from all dose cohorts at baseline, on cycle 4 day 1, and on cycle 7 day 1. The samples were taken from a phase I, first-in-human, multicenter, open-label dose-escalation trial of ivuxolimab. Adults with locally advanced or metastatic head and neck squamous cell, hepatocellular, melanoma or renal cell carcinoma were enrolled in the trial. CD4+ and CD8+ T cells were sorted separately from peripheral blood before TCR sequencing. Between the V and J ends, shortened by 3 bases and 2 bases respectively, the junction contains 8 bases. CDR1 is given as SGDLS and CDR2 as YYNGEE, both from the germline V gene. Spanning cysteine to phenylalanine, the CDR3 consists of 13 amino acids. CDR3 DNA only is kept here, 39 bases in frame from base 1. To sequence the TCRbeta CDR3 region, genomic DNA was isolated from the sorted cells. The immunoSEQ Assay was used to sequence the TCRbeta CDR3 regions. Imported from immuneACCESS, the table was reduced by TCRdb to in-frame sequences with V and J called. These copies leave out some clones; in studies compared against another copy, an unresolved V gene accounts for under half, and the cause of the remainder is not known. This sample has about 21,000 clones in its table, and 80% to 90% of those were observed once. The top ten clonotypes cover approximately 15% of the sample.

The rearranged segments are TRBV9 and TRBJ1-2; the D gene lacks a confident call. The material was CD4+ or CD8+ T cells sorted from blood, obtained in a trial of the OX40 agonist ivuxolimab. The TCR was taken from an adult with an advanced solid tumor such as melanoma, head and neck, liver or kidney cancer. The DNA sequence reads TGTGCCAGCAGCGCTCCCGTGAACTATGGCTACACCTTC. Its coded protein is CASSAPVNYGYTF.